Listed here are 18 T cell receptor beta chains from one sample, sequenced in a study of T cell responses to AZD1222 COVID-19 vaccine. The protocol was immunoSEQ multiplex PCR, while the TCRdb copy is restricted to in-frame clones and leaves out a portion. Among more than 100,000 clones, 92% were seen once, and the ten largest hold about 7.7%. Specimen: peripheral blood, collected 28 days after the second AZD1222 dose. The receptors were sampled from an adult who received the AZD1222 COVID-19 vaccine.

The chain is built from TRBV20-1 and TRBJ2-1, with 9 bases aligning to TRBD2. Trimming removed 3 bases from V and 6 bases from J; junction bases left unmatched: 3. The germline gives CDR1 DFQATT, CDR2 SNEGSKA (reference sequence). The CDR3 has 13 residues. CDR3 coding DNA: TGCAGTGCTAGTAGCGGGAGCATCAATGAGCAGTTCTTC. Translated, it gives CSASSGSINEQFF.

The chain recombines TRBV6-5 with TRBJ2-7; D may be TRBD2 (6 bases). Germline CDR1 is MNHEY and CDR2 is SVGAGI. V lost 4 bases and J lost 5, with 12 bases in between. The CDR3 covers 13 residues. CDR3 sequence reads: CASSFQWGDEQYF. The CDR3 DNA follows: TGTGCCAGCAGTTTTCAGTGGGGGGACGAGCAGTACTTC.

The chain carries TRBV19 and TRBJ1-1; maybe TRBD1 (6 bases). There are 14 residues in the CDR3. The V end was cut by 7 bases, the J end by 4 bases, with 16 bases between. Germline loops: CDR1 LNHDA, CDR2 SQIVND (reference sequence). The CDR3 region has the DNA TGTGCCAGTACGAAGACAGGCGATGGCACTGAAGCTTTCTTT. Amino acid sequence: CASTKTGDGTEAFF.

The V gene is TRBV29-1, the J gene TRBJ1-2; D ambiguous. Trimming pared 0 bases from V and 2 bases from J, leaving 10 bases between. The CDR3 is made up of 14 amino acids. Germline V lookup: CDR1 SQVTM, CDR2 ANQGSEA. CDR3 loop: CSVEDQGPNYGYTF. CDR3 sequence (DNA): TGCAGCGTTGAAGATCAAGGGCCCAACTATGGCTACACCTTC.

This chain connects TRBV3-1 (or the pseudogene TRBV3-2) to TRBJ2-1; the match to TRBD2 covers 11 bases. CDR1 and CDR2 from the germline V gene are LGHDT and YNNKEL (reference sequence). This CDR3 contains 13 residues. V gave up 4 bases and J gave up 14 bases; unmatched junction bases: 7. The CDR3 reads CASSPGLAGGKFF. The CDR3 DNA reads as TGTGCCAGCAGCCCCGGACTAGCGGGCGGTAAGTTCTTC.

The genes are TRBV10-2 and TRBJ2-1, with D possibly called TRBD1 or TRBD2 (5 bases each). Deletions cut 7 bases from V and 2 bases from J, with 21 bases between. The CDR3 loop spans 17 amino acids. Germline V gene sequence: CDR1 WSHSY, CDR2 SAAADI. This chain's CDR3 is CASTKLKGRFPYNEQFF. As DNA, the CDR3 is TGCGCCAGCACTAAATTGAAGGGACGGTTTCCCTACAATGAGCAGTTCTTC.

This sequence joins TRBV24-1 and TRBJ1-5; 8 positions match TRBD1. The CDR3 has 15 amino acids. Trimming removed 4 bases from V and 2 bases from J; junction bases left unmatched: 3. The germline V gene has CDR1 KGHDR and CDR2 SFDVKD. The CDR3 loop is CATSDAGGGNQPQHF. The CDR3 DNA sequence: TGTGCCACCAGTGACGCAGGGGGCGGCAATCAGCCCCAGCATTTT.

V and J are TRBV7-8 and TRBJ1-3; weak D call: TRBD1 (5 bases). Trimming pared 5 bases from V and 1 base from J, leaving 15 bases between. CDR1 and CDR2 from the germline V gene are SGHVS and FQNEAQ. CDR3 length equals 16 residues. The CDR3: CASSDSEGNSGNTIYF. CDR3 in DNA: TGTGCCAGCAGCGACAGCGAGGGGAATTCTGGAAACACCATATATTTT. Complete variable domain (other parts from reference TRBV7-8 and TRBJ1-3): GAGVSQSPRYKVAKRGQDVALRCDPISGHVSLFWYQQALGQGPEFLTYFQNEAQLDKSGLPSDRFFAERPEGSVSTLKIQRTQQEDSAVYLCASSDSEGNSGNTIYFGEGSWLTVV.

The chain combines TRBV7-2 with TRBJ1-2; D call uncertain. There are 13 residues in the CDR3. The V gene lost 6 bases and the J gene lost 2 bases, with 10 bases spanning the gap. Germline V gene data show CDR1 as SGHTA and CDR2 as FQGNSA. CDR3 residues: CASSLTQNYGYTF. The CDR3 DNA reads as TGTGCCAGCAGTTTGACGCAAAACTATGGCTACACCTTC.

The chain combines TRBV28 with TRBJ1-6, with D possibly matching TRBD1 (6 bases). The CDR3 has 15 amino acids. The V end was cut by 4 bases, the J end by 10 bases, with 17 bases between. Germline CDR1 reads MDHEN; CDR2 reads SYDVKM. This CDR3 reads CASSWQGIFISPLHF. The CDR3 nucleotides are TGTGCCAGCAGTTGGCAGGGGATCTTTATATCACCCCTCCACTTT. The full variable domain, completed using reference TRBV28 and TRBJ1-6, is DVKVTQSSRYLVKRTGEKVFLECVQDMDHENMFWYRQDPGLGLRLIYFSYDVKMKEKGDIPEGYSVSREKKERFSLILESASTNQTSMYLCASSWQGIFISPLHFGNGTRLTVT.

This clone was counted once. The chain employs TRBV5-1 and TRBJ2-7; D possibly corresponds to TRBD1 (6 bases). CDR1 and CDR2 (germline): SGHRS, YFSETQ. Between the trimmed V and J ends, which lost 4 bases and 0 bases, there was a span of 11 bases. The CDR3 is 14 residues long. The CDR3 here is CASSVTGLSYEQYF. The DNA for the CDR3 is TGCGCCAGCAGCGTAACAGGGCTCTCCTACGAGCAGTACTTC.

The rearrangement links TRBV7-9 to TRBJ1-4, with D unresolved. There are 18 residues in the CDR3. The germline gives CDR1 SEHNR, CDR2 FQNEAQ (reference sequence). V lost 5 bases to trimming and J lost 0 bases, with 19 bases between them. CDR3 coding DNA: TGTGCCAGCAGCCGCCGTGGGCTTTTAAATACAACTAATGAAAAACTGTTTTTT. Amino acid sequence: CASSRRGLLNTTNEKLFF. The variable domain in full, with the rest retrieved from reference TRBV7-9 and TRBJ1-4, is DTGVSQNPRHKITKRGQNVTFRCDPISEHNRLYWYRQTLGQGPEFLTYFQNEAQLEKSRLLSDRFSAERPKGSFSTLEIQRTEQGDSAMYLCASSRRGLLNTTNEKLFFGSGTQLSVL.

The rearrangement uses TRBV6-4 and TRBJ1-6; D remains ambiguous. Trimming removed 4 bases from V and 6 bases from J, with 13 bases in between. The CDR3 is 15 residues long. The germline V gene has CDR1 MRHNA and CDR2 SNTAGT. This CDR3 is CASSALSSGNSPLHF. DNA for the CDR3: TGTGCCAGCAGTGCCCTCTCCTCCGGTAATTCACCCCTCCACTTT.

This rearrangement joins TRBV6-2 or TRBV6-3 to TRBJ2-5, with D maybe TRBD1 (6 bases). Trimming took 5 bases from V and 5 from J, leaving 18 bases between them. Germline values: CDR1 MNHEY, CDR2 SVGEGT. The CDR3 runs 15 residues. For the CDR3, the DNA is TGTGCCAGCAGTCACCAACCCGAGGACAGCGAGACCCAGTACTTC. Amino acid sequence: CASSHQPEDSETQYF.

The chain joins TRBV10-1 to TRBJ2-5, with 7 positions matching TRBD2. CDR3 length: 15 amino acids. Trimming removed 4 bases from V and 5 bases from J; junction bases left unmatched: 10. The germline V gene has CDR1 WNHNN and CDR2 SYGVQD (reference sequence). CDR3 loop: CASSGASGRRETQYF. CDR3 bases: TGCGCCAGCAGTGGGGCTAGCGGCCGGAGGGAGACCCAGTACTTC.

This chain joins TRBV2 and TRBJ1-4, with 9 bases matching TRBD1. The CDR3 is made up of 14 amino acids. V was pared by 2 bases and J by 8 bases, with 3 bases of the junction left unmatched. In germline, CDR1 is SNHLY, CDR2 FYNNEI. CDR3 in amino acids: CASSEWTGDEKLFF. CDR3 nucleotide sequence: TGTGCCAGCAGTGAATGGACAGGGGACGAAAAACTGTTTTTT.

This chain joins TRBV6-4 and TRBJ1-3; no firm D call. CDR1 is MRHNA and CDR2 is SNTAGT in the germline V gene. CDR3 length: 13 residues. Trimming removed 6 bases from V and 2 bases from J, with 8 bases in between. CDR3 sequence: CASSLWAGNTIYF. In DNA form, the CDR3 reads TGTGCCAGCAGCCTCTGGGCTGGAAACACCATATATTTT.

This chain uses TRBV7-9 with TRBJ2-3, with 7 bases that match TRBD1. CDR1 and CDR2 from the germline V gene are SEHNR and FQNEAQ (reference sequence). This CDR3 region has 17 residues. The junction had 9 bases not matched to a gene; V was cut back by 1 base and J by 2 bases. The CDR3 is CASSLGQGVHSTDTQYF. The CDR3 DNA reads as TGTGCCAGCAGCTTAGGGCAGGGGGTGCATTCCACAGATACGCAGTATTTT. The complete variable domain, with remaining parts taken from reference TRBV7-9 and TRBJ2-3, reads DTGVSQNPRHKITKRGQNVTFRCDPISEHNRLYWYRQTLGQGPEFLTYFQNEAQLEKSRLLSDRFSAERPKGSFSTLEIQRTEQGDSAMYLCASSLGQGVHSTDTQYFGPGTRLTVL.